The sequence of this T cell receptor beta chain was determined in a study of blood T cells in healthy people across ages (dated by TCRdb to the mid-2010s). The study in broad terms: In model experiments, roughly one uniquely barcoded TCR beta cDNA molecule per two T cells was captured by template switching. Age-related changes in TCR beta repertoire diversity were measured in the study by deep sequencing normalized with unique cDNA molecular identifiers. Donors were grouped into four age groups: young (average about 15 years), middle-aged (39), aged (roughly 67) and long-lived (over 80). Using the same blood draw, the study looked at two additional independent replicas of 1 million unique cDNA reads for two donors, one aged 18 to 29 and the other aged 80 or older.

Remarks on this clonotype: No cognate antigen has been identified for it. No base qualities exist here, and no much larger clone lies one base off it.

To prepare the library, 5' RACE was applied. Sequenced on an Illumina HiSeq 2500. A second roughly 7 to 11 cycle PCR used a sample-barcoded 5' primer and a J-beta primer mix. A unique molecular identifier was introduced onto each TCR beta cDNA molecule by a template-switch 5' adaptor carrying 12 random nucleotides. Each sample yielded at least 3 million CDR3-containing paired-end reads. The Mint cDNA synthesis kit, primed by a TRBC-specific oligonucleotide, was used to synthesize first-strand cDNA from all RNA. Following uracil-DNA glycosylase treatment, all cDNA underwent a first 18-cycle PCR with the universal primers M1SS and BC2_uni_R. In the paper's pipeline: Each sample was normalized by randomly selecting 1 million high-quality reads, each carrying a distinct molecular identifier. Instead of being binned into consensus sequences, reads that shared molecular identifiers were thrown out. MiTCR, with a Q25 quality threshold and the strictest error-elimination algorithm, was used for CDR3 identification, clonotype clustering and error correction. A nonparametric unseen species model with Euler transformation was used to estimate a lower bound on total TCR beta diversity. The public reads were quality trimmed at Q25 with fastp and then assembled into clones with MiXCR by TCRdb, keeping productive beta chains. Records with the same CDR3 protein are collapsed into one entry carrying the most frequent genes and DNA. TCRdb's processing, not the study's, gives the V and J calls here. Recorded for this sample are roughly 1,000,000 distinct CDR3 sequences; less than 25% of them occurred a single time. The top ten constitute 0.75% of the sample.

Relative to germline, V is 1 base shorter and J is 6 bases shorter, with 15 bases between their ends. Via the germline V gene (reference sequence), CDR1 is SEHNR and CDR2 FQNEAQ. The CDR3, from cysteine to phenylalanine, totals 15 residues. This entry keeps only the CDR3 DNA: 45 bases, framed from base 1. Study-wide findings and limitations: Donor CMV infection status was unknown, potentially confounding age-related changes in expanded clonotypes. Compared with the aged group, the long-lived group had more naive CD4+ T cells, fewer expanded clones and increased TCR diversity, a pattern suggesting age selection. Observed TCR beta diversity per million T cells fell roughly linearly with age, and a significant reduction was already apparent by age around 40. Conclusive comparison of naive and antigen-experienced compartments was prevented by the profiling of bulk unsorted PBMCs. Observed TCR beta diversity correlated strongly with the percentage of naive T cells measured by flow cytometry. Estimates of total diversity based on one million sequenced T cells were regarded as lower bounds and as underestimates.

Systemically healthy Caucasian individuals from Russia, about 38 in total and aged roughly 6 to 90 years, were included as donors. Each donor gave ten milliliters of peripheral blood, collected into EDTA-treated Vacutainer tubes. Ficoll-Paque density-gradient centrifugation was used to isolate PBMCs, with at least 7 million obtained per sample. Total RNA was extracted from PBMCs with Trizol reagent, with at least 6 micrograms obtained per sample. For every donor, an aliquot of PBMCs went through flow cytometry to measure the percentages of naive CD45RAhigh/CD27high T cells. The same data also went into a second study, on T cells of mothers and their children. That second publication adds: Nine systemically healthy Caucasian individuals, comprising three mothers and their six children, were included as donors. cDNA synthesis used all of the extracted RNA, with roughly 1.5 ug of RNA in each 15 ul reaction. Sample barcodes and 2-4 random nucleotides were added via the M1S primer in the second PCR. Over 8.5 million TCR beta CDR3 reads were obtained for each mother, and 3 million to 3.5 million reads were obtained for each child. Thymic selection similarly shapes TCR recombination output in related and unrelated pairs, with minor effect from inherited differences. Normalized repertoire overlap was always found to be slightly, but never significantly, higher in related mother-child pairs than in unrelated mother-child pairs. No persistent microchimeric T cell clones were detected, at a sensitivity of around 100 clones per million clonotypes. To look for features that set related mother-child pairs apart from unrelated individuals, the researchers ran deep NGS to compare the TCR beta repertoires of mothers and children. On average, the children were roughly 11 +/- 4 years old, while the mothers were around 40 +/- 4 years old. After adapter ligation with NEBNext reagents, the libraries were sequenced on Illumina HiSeq 2000 with 100+100 nt paired-end reads. Mother and child libraries were prepared a month apart and sequenced in separate runs to prevent cross-contamination. For each donor, somewhere between roughly 450,000 and 2,000,000 distinct TCR beta clonotypes were identified. Naive TCR beta clonotypes were estimated from low-frequency clonotypes matched to each donor's FACS-determined naive share, without sorting.

The sequence is built from TRBV7-9 and TRBJ1-1; tentative D gene TRBD1, with 5 bases matching. This TCR was recovered from a girl aged 2 to 10 in good health. Sequences were obtained from blood. The CDR3 here reads CASSLEIGEDPEAFF. The bases are TGTGCCAGCAGCTTAGAAATAGGGGAAGACCCTGAAGCTTTCTTT.